The 32 T cell receptor beta chains below were found in one sample sequenced in a study of neurological immune-mediated disorders. TCRdb passed the 5' RACE reads through MiXCR, listing each CDR3 protein once. This sample has tens of thousands of distinct CDR3 sequences; 11% to 15% occur once, and the top ten carry 25% to 30%. Sequenced sample: PBMCs. The receptors were sampled from a woman aged 45-65 years with HTLV-1-associated myelopathy (HAM/TSP).

This clonotype was found many times. In nucleotides, the CDR3 is TGCGCCAGCAGCTTTGGGACTAGCGGGGGCTCCTACAATGAGCAGTTCTTC. This codes for CASSFGTSGGSYNEQFF. The gene calls are TRBV5-1 and TRBJ2-1; 14 nucleotides line up with TRBD2. The CDR3 length is 17 residues. The V gene end was trimmed by 2 bases and the J gene end by 0 bases; junction bases not matched to a gene: 1. In germline, CDR1 is SGHRS, CDR2 YFSETQ.

This clonotype was found many times. This chain connects TRBV20-1 to TRBJ2-7; 8 bases align to TRBD2. The germline V gene encodes CDR1 DFQATT and CDR2 SNEGSKA (reference sequence). V lost 4 bases and J lost 3; bases outside the gene matches: 2. This CDR3 is built from 12 residues. The CDR3 DNA reads as TGCAGTGCTAAGGGACTAGTCTACGAGCAGTACTTC. It translates to CSAKGLVYEQYF.

This clonotype counts as medium-sized. V and J are TRBV10-3 and TRBJ2-6; 8 positions match TRBD1. This CDR3 contains 19 residues. Germline CDR1 ENHRY, CDR2 SYGVKD. Germline trimming cut 0 bases from V and 0 bases from J; bases unmatched to any gene: 7. CDR3 nucleotide sequence: TGTGCCATCAGTGAGTCGGGACAGGAGCTCCTCTCTGGGGCCAACGTCCTGACTTTC. It codes for CAISESGQELLSGANVLTF.

In its sample, this clonotype was seen many times. The V gene is TRBV29-1, the J gene TRBJ2-2; tentatively, D is TRBD1 (6 bases). This CDR3 spans 14 amino acids. Trimming stripped 8 bases from V and 0 bases from J, with 13 bases between. Looked up from germline, CDR1 is SQVTM and CDR2 is ANQGSEA. CDR3 protein: CSYQGHPNTGELFF. The CDR3 DNA sequence: TGCAGCTACCAGGGGCACCCGAACACCGGGGAGCTGTTTTTT.

This clonotype has at least ten counts. The chain links TRBV7-2 to TRBJ1-1; TRBD1 might be the D (5 bases). The V gene lost 0 bases and the J gene lost 3 bases, with 14 bases spanning the gap. The CDR3 has 16 residues. The germline V gene encodes CDR1 SGHTA and CDR2 FQGNSA. For the CDR3, the DNA is TGTGCCAGCAGCTTAGCGGACACCACTCCTTACACTGAAGCTTTCTTT. Translating gives CASSLADTTPYTEAFF.

This clonotype appeared many times. In nucleotides, the CDR3 is TGCAGTGCTAGCCTCGGGAGTCCCACTGAAGCTTTCTTT. Translating gives CSASLGSPTEAFF. J is TRBJ1-1 and V is TRBV20-1; D not resolved. This CDR3 spans 13 amino acids. The germline V and J ends were trimmed by 3 bases and 4 bases, with 12 bases remaining between them. Germline CDR1 is DFQATT and CDR2 is SNEGSKA (reference sequence).

There are many counts of this clonotype. This chain uses TRBV5-1 with TRBJ2-5; 8 positions agree with TRBD2. J was trimmed by 5 bases and V by 1 base; bases with no gene match: 7. Germline loops: CDR1 SGHRS, CDR2 YFSETQ. There are 15 residues in the CDR3. CDR3: CASSLSSGGGETQYF. The CDR3 DNA sequence: TGCGCCAGCAGCTTGAGCAGCGGGGGAGGTGAGACCCAGTACTTC.

There are many counts of this clonotype. The chain has TRBV7-2 and TRBJ2-7; 9 bases match TRBD1. The germline V gene encodes CDR1 SGHTA and CDR2 FQGNSA. Trimming took 1 base from V and 2 from J; bases not matched to a gene: 0. CDR3 length: 14 amino acids. CDR3 nucleotides: TGTGCCAGCAGCTTAGGGACAGGGGCCTACGAGCAGTACGTC. Protein sequence: CASSLGTGAYEQYV.

The chain links TRBV7-3 to TRBJ2-1, with 12 bases that match TRBD2. The length of the CDR3 is 16 residues. With V trimmed by 5 bases and J by 2 bases, 4 bases remained unmatched. Germline V lookup: CDR1 SGHTA, CDR2 FQGTGA. CDR3 residues: CASSLRTSGTYNEQFF. In DNA, the CDR3 is TGTGCCAGCAGCCTCAGGACTAGCGGGACCTACAATGAGCAGTTCTTC.

This clonotype was detected many times. CDR3 nucleotide sequence: TGCAGTGCCAGGGGGCAGACCGGCGGAGAGACCCAGTACTTC. Translation: CSARGQTGGETQYF. The chain combines TRBV20-1 with TRBJ2-5; 8 nucleotides line up with TRBD1. Germline V gene data show CDR1 as DFQATT and CDR2 as SNEGSKA (reference sequence). Trimming took 6 bases from V and 4 from J; bases not matched to a gene: 10. The CDR3 length is 14 residues.

This chain joins TRBV5-1 and TRBJ2-7; tentative D call: TRBD2 (6 bases). Germline-derived CDR1 and CDR2 are SGHRS and YFSETQ. V lost 7 bases and J 0 bases, leaving 14 bases between the germline ends. The CDR3 is 14 residues long. The CDR3 DNA sequence: TGCGCCAGCTTTGATGGGGGGAGCTCCTACGAGCAGTACGTC. This translates into CASFDGGSSYEQYV.

In its sample, this clonotype was seen many times. This chain connects TRBV29-1 to TRBJ1-4, with D tentatively TRBD1 (5 bases). Germline CDR1 is SQVTM and CDR2 is ANQGSEA. The CDR3 has 11 residues. V shed 6 bases and J shed 8 bases, with 10 bases lying between them. As DNA, the CDR3 is TGCAGCGTCTCCCAGGGAGAAAAACTGTTTTTT. Translation: CSVSQGEKLFF.

This clonotype was recorded at least ten times. The chain combines TRBV20-1 with TRBJ2-3; 11 bases match TRBD1. Trimming at V came to 3 bases and at J to 5 bases, leaving 10 bases not matched to a gene. Germline V gene lookup returns CDR1 DFQATT and CDR2 SNEGSKA (reference sequence). This CDR3 contains 16 residues. For the CDR3, the DNA is TGCAGTGCTAGGGGTGTTCGGGACAGGGGGTTAGATACGCAGTATTTT. This gives the protein CSARGVRDRGLDTQYF.

This clonotype has a handful of counts. V and J are TRBV7-2 and TRBJ1-6, with D possibly TRBD1 on 5 matching bases. Trimming removed 1 base at V and 4 bases at J, with 14 bases between. This CDR3 spans 17 amino acids. Germline lookup yields CDR1 SGHTA and CDR2 FQGNSA. The CDR3 nucleotides read TGTGCCAGCAGCTTAGAGAGAGCAGGGTTATATAATTCACCCCTCCACTTT. Its translation is CASSLERAGLYNSPLHF.

This clonotype was recorded many times. The chain joins TRBV30 to TRBJ1-2; 9 bases line up with TRBD1. The V segment lost 4 bases and the J segment 8 bases; nucleotides outside the gene matches: 8. Germline lookup yields CDR1 GTSNPN and CDR2 SVGIG (reference sequence). The length of the CDR3 is 13 residues. CDR3 coding DNA: TGTGCCTGGAAATTACAGGGGGCCCTCGGCTACACCTTC. Its translation is CAWKLQGALGYTF.

The gene calls are TRBV4-3 and TRBJ2-7; 7 bases map to TRBD2. V lost 1 base and J lost 7; bases outside the gene matches: 10. Germline V lookup: CDR1 LGHNA, CDR2 YSLEER. This CDR3 spans 15 amino acids. CDR3 nucleotide sequence: TGCGCCAGCAGCCAAGCCCGGGGAGGGGACTCTGAGCAGTACTTC. This sequence encodes CASSQARGGDSEQYF.

This clonotype was recorded at least ten times. This chain links TRBV25-1 with TRBJ1-1; 7 nucleotides agree with TRBD1. The CDR3 has 15 amino acids. V was pared by 0 bases and J by 1 base, with 2 bases of the junction left unmatched. Germline CDR1 and CDR2: MGHDK and SYGVNS. The CDR3 DNA is TGTGCCAGCAGTGAATATAACAGGGGGAACACTGAAGCTTTCTTT. It codes for CASSEYNRGNTEAFF.

This clonotype has more than one count but fewer than ten. The chain couples TRBV7-3 to TRBJ2-3; D call uncertain. The germline V gene has CDR1 SGHTA and CDR2 FQGTGA. V dropped 0 bases and J dropped 7 bases, with 11 bases sitting between them. The CDR3 consists of 14 residues. CDR3 residues: CASSLTGSTNTQYF. The CDR3 DNA reads as TGTGCCAGCAGCTTAACGGGCTCAACAAATACGCAGTATTTT.

This clonotype was counted ten times or more. CDR3 amino acids: CASSLGGGQNPSPLHF. CDR3 bases: TGCGCCAGCAGCTTGGGCGGGGGACAGAACCCTTCACCCCTCCACTTT. This sequence joins TRBV5-1 and TRBJ1-6, with TRBD1 matching 7 bases. With 0 bases clipped from V and 9 bases from J, the junction kept 9 bases outside the gene matches. This CDR3 has 16 amino acids. From germline, CDR1 is SGHRS and CDR2 YFSETQ.

Many counts were recorded for this clonotype. The chain combines TRBV10-1 with TRBJ2-7; weak D call: TRBD1 (5 bases). This CDR3 has 14 amino acids. The V end was cut by 4 bases, the J end by 3 bases, with 13 bases between. The germline CDR1 and CDR2 sequences are WNHNN and SYGVQD (reference sequence). The CDR3 spells CASSGSDTFYEQYF. CDR3 DNA: TGCGCCAGCAGTGGATCGGACACCTTCTACGAGCAGTACTTC.

This clonotype occurred many times. V usage is TRBV7-2 and J usage is TRBJ1-5; the match to TRBD1 covers 7 bases. The CDR3 loop spans 19 amino acids. The V gene's germline CDR1 is SGHTA and CDR2 FQGNSA. With V trimmed by 4 bases and J by 2 bases, 17 bases remained unmatched. In DNA form, the CDR3 reads TGTGCCAGCAGCTCGTTATACAGGGGTAATGCAAAGGGCAATCAGCCCCAGCATTTT. Its protein is CASSSLYRGNAKGNQPQHF. Supplemented by reference TRBV7-2 and TRBJ1-5, the full variable domain reads GAGVSQSPSNKVTEKGKDVELRCDPISGHTALYWYRQSLGQGLEFLIYFQGNSAPDKSGLPSDRFSAERTGGSVSTLTIQRTQQEDSAVYLCASSSLYRGNAKGNQPQHFGDGTRLSIL.

This clonotype was found many times. The rearrangement uses TRBV29-1 and TRBJ1-2; TRBD1 matches at 8 bases. V was pared by 7 bases and J by 3 bases, with 4 bases of the junction left unmatched. This CDR3 spans 12 amino acids. Per the germline V gene, CDR1 is SQVTM and CDR2 is ANQGSEA. Here the CDR3 reads CSATTGDYGYTF. The CDR3 DNA is TGCAGCGCCACGACAGGGGACTATGGCTACACCTTC.

CDR3 nucleotide sequence: TGTGCCAGTAAAGGATGGGGAGGGTATGGCTACACCTTC. This translates into CASKGWGGYGYTF. The rearrangement joins TRBV19 to TRBJ1-2; D unresolved. Germline V gives CDR1 LNHDA, CDR2 SQIVND (reference sequence). V lost 7 bases to trimming and J lost 5 bases, with 14 bases between them. The CDR3 consists of 13 residues. Variable domain in full (rest from reference TRBV19 and TRBJ1-2): DGGITQSPKYLFRKEGQNVTLSCEQNLNHDAMYWYRQDPGQGLRLIYYSQIVNDFQKGDIAEGYSVSREKKESFPLTVTSAQKNPTAFYLCASKGWGGYGYTFGSGTRLTVV.

This clonotype was detected many times. The rearrangement uses TRBV6-5 and TRBJ2-1, with 12 nucleotides matching TRBD2. This CDR3 spans 18 amino acids. V was clipped by 2 bases and J by 2 bases; unmatched bases: 7. Germline V gene sequence: CDR1 MNHEY, CDR2 SVGAGI. The CDR3 DNA follows: TGTGCCAGCAGTTACCGCCTAGCGGGAGGGCCCGCCTACAATGAGCAGTTCTTC. Translation gives CASSYRLAGGPAYNEQFF.

This chain connects TRBV7-9 to TRBJ2-3, with D uncertain. CDR1 and CDR2 from the germline V gene are SEHNR and FQNEAQ (reference sequence). CDR3 length: 14 residues. V lost 1 base and J lost 4, with 9 bases in between. The CDR3 loop reads CASSLGLNPDTQYF. The DNA of the CDR3 is TGTGCCAGCAGCTTAGGGCTGAATCCAGATACGCAGTATTTT.

This clonotype showed up just a few times. The rearrangement links TRBV10-3 to TRBJ2-2; D gene unclear. V was trimmed by 8 bases and J by 1 base, leaving 5 bases between them. This CDR3 region has 12 residues. Germline assignment: CDR1 ENHRY and CDR2 SYGVKD. CDR3 sequence: CAISLNTGELFF. The CDR3 bases are TGTGCCATCTCCTTGAACACCGGGGAGCTGTTTTTT.

This clonotype occurred many times. This sequence joins TRBV7-2 and TRBJ2-5, with D maybe TRBD1 (7 bases). The germline V and J ends were trimmed by 5 bases and 4 bases, with 14 bases remaining between them. The CDR3 has 14 amino acids. Per germline, CDR1 SGHTA and CDR2 FQGNSA. The CDR3 reads CASSGGGGLETQYF. The CDR3, as DNA: TGTGCCAGCAGCGGAGGAGGGGGCTTAGAGACCCAGTACTTC.

The table lists this clonotype with many counts. The chain employs TRBV7-2 and TRBJ1-1; D remains ambiguous. This CDR3 is 14 amino acids long. CDR1 and CDR2 from the germline V gene are SGHTA and FQGNSA. V shed 2 bases and J shed 4 bases, with 11 bases lying between them. The CDR3 sequence is CASSLHPRVTEAFF. The CDR3 DNA is TGTGCCAGCAGCTTACACCCAAGGGTCACTGAAGCTTTCTTT.

This clonotype has ten or more counts. This rearrangement joins TRBV27 to TRBJ2-2, with 8 bases matching TRBD1. The trim removed 2 bases at V and 1 base at J, leaving 6 bases unmatched. The germline gives CDR1 MNHEY, CDR2 SMNVEV (reference sequence). This CDR3 is built from 17 residues. This chain's CDR3 is CASSLGVGTGNTGELFF. The CDR3 coding sequence is TGTGCCAGCAGTTTAGGGGTTGGGACAGGGAACACCGGGGAGCTGTTTTTT.

This clonotype was found a few times. V is TRBV7-2 and J is TRBJ2-2; D is possibly TRBD1 (5 bases). In germline, CDR1 is SGHTA, CDR2 FQGNSA. The CDR3 runs to 16 residues. Trimming pared 0 bases from V and 7 bases from J, leaving 15 bases between. The DNA of the CDR3 is TGTGCCAGCAGCTTAGCTCCCACAGGATCACGCGGGGAGCTGTTTTTT. It translates to CASSLAPTGSRGELFF.

This clonotype was detected only once. A read error may explain this, as a much larger clone is one base away. The chain recombines TRBV10-3 with TRBJ2-1; D gene unclear. Germline lookup yields CDR1 ENHRY and CDR2 SYGVKD. V was trimmed by 6 bases and J by 7 bases, leaving 10 bases between them. The CDR3 sequence is 12 residues long. The CDR3 sequence is CAIRVEANEQFF. CDR3 DNA: TGTGCCATCAGAGTAGAGGCGAATGAGCAGTTCTTC.

This clonotype was recorded at least ten times. The gene calls are TRBV5-1 and TRBJ1-2, with D tentatively TRBD1 (5 bases). Germline CDR1 and CDR2: SGHRS and YFSETQ. V lost 2 bases, J lost 3 bases, and 11 bases lay in between. This CDR3 has 14 residues. CDR3 protein: CASSFQGGDYGYTF. CDR3 bases: TGCGCCAGCAGCTTCCAGGGTGGGGACTATGGCTACACCTTC.